A selection of T cell receptor beta chains follows, all from one sample in a study of T cell responses to AZD1222 COVID-19 vaccine. Method: immunoSEQ multiplex PCR; TCRdb's copy keeps in-frame clones and lacks some. The sample comprises 50,000 to 65,000 clones, about 86% of which are singletons, and 6.9% rests with the top ten. The specimen comprised peripheral blood, sampled 28 days after the second AZD1222 dose. All receptors come from an adult who received the AZD1222 COVID-19 vaccine. Both conserved end residues are part of each CDR3. D genes are given only for firm matches. Expanded clones get a size class; other rows say once, few or many, or leave the size out.

TRBD2	15	TRBV7-9	TRBJ2-1	-	CASSFSGRAINEQFF	TGTGCCAGCAGTTTTAGCGGGAGGGCCATCAATGAGCAGTTCTTC
-	15	TRBV6-1	TRBJ1-5	-	CASSERGFVNQPQHF	TGTGCCAGCAGTGAACGGGGCTTTGTCAATCAGCCCCAGCATTTT
-	15	TRBV27	TRBJ1-1	-	CASSLSRHGDTEAFF	TGTGCCAGCAGTTTATCGCGGCATGGGGACACTGAAGCTTTCTTT
-	14	TRBV3-1/TRBV3-2	TRBJ1-5	-	CASSLGLGEQPQHF	TGTGCCAGCAGCCTTGGTCTGGGGGAACAGCCCCAGCATTTT
TRBD2	14	TRBV7-2	TRBJ2-2	-	CASSLERETGELFF	TGTGCCAGCAGCTTAGAGCGGGAGACCGGGGAGCTGTTTTTT
-	15	TRBV7-2	TRBJ1-3	-	CASSFDSGSGNTIYF	TGTGCCAGCAGCTTCGATTCTGGATCTGGAAACACCATATATTTT
-	15	TRBV7-7	TRBJ2-1	-	CASSLAPDKFGEQFF	TGTGCTAGCAGCTTAGCCCCGGACAAGTTCGGAGAGCAGTTCTTC
-	15	TRBV5-5	TRBJ2-7	-	CASSLGQGLSYEQYF	TGTGCCAGCAGCTTGGGGCAGGGACTCTCCTACGAGCAGTACTTC
TRBD1	16	TRBV6-5	TRBJ2-7	-	CASSYSGTGSSYEQYF	TGTGCCAGCAGTTACTCCGGGACAGGGAGCTCCTACGAGCAGTACTTC
TRBD2	15	TRBV5-4	TRBJ2-7	-	CASSLAAGGEYEQYF	TGTGCCAGCAGCTTGGCCGCGGGGGGGGAATACGAGCAGTACTTC
TRBD2	14	TRBV2	TRBJ2-7	-	CASTTSGGSYEQYF	TGTGCCAGCACGACTAGCGGGGGATCCTACGAGCAGTACTTC
TRBD1	13	TRBV29-1	TRBJ2-7	-	CSARHLTGAQQYF	TGCAGCGCCAGACATCTTACAGGGGCCCAGCAGTACTTC
-	16	TRBV5-4	TRBJ2-5	once	CASSLAFWGGGETQYF	TGTGCCAGCAGCTTGGCCTTTTGGGGAGGAGGGGAGACCCAGTACTTC
-	12	TRBV2	TRBJ2-7	-	CASRRVGYEQYF	TGTGCCAGCCGGAGGGTGGGGTACGAGCAGTACTTC
TRBD2	15	TRBV4-1	TRBJ2-2	-	CASSQAGGGTGELFF	TGCGCCAGCAGCCAAGCGGGCGGGGGTACCGGGGAGCTGTTTTTT
-	15	TRBV28	TRBJ2-7	-	CASRNFGAEPYEQYF	TGTGCCAGCAGGAACTTTGGTGCAGAACCCTACGAGCAGTACTTC
-	14	TRBV28	TRBJ1-5	-	CASSFGQGDQPQHF	TGTGCCAGCAGTTTTGGGCAGGGAGATCAGCCCCAGCATTTT
TRBD1	15	TRBV11-2	TRBJ2-7	-	CASSLAGGYPYEQYF	TGTGCCAGCAGCCTAGCAGGGGGTTACCCCTACGAGCAGTACTTC
-	13	TRBV11-1	TRBJ1-2	once	CASSLELNYGYTF	TGTGCCAGCAGCTTAGAGCTCAACTATGGCTACACCTTC
-	14	TRBV9	TRBJ2-3	-	CASSVEQGGDTQYF	TGTGCCAGCAGCGTAGAACAGGGTGGAGATACGCAGTATTTT
-	12	TRBV7-2	TRBJ1-5	-	CASSLFLQPQHF	TGTGCCAGCAGCTTATTTTTGCAGCCCCAGCATTTT
-	14	TRBV5-1	TRBJ1-2	-	CASSLAEGVWGYTF	TGCGCCAGCAGCTTGGCCGAGGGGGTGTGGGGCTACACCTTC
-	14	TRBV19	TRBJ2-7	-	CASSIGLTRTEQYF	TGTGCCAGTAGTATAGGTCTAACAAGAACCGAGCAGTACTTC
TRBD1	14	TRBV5-1	TRBJ2-5	few	CASSWSGGEETQYF	TGCGCCAGCAGCTGGTCAGGGGGCGAAGAGACCCAGTACTTC
TRBD2	16	TRBV18	TRBJ2-1	-	CASSPKLAGGVNEQFF	TGTGCCAGCTCACCTAAACTAGCGGGAGGGGTCAATGAGCAGTTCTTC
-	15	TRBV5-1	TRBJ2-3	-	CASSLEGSRTDTQYF	TGCGCCAGCAGCTTGGAGGGTAGCCGCACAGATACGCAGTATTTT
TRBD2	15	TRBV6-5	TRBJ2-3	-	CASNNLAGATDTQYF	TGTGCCAGCAACAACTTAGCGGGGGCCACAGATACGCAGTATTTT
TRBD1	16	TRBV9	TRBJ1-2	few	CASSAAPGQKIYGYTF	TGTGCCAGCAGCGCAGCCCCGGGACAGAAGATCTATGGCTACACCTTC
-	12	TRBV5-8	TRBJ1-1	-	CASSFRGTEAFF	TGTGCCAGCAGCTTCAGAGGCACTGAAGCTTTCTTT
-	17	TRBV5-4	TRBJ1-3	-	CASSSTWGGARGNTIYF	TGTGCCAGCAGCTCGACATGGGGAGGGGCGCGAGGAAACACCATATATTTT
-	16	TRBV28	TRBJ1-3	-	CASSLKGQGSGNTIYF	TGTGCCAGCAGTTTAAAGGGGCAGGGAAGTGGAAACACCATATATTTT
-	11	TRBV6-5	TRBJ1-1	once	CASILGTEAFF	TGTGCCAGCATTCTCGGCACTGAAGCTTTCTTT
-	15	TRBV28	TRBJ1-4	-	CASSETGRGDEKLFF	TGTGCCAGCAGTGAGACGGGACGAGGAGATGAAAAACTGTTTTTT
TRBD1	15	TRBV3-1/TRBV3-2	TRBJ2-2	-	CASSQVQGAVGELFF	TGTGCCAGCAGCCAGGTACAGGGGGCCGTCGGGGAGCTGTTTTTT
-	17	TRBV6-1	TRBJ1-5	-	CASSGAYSAYSNQPQHF	TGTGCCAGCAGTGGGGCTTACAGCGCCTATAGCAATCAGCCCCAGCATTTT
-	15	TRBV11-3	TRBJ2-7	-	CASSLGQGSPYEQYF	TGTGCCAGCAGCTTGGGGCAGGGGTCCCCCTACGAGCAGTACTTC
-	11	TRBV3-1/TRBV3-2	TRBJ2-7	-	CASSVGSEQYF	TGTGCCAGCAGCGTAGGAAGCGAGCAGTACTTC
-	13	TRBV5-1	TRBJ1-6	-	CASKGADNSPLHF	TGCGCCAGCAAAGGGGCGGATAATTCACCCCTCCACTTT
-	14	TRBV28	TRBJ1-2	-	CASSSPDRRDGYTF	TGTGCCAGCAGTTCCCCAGACAGGAGAGATGGCTACACCTTC
TRBD1	15	TRBV7-9	TRBJ2-7	-	CASSNRGQGRYEQYF	TGTGCCAGCAGCAATAGGGGACAGGGCCGTTACGAGCAGTACTTC
TRBD2	15	TRBV5-1	TRBJ2-1	-	CASALWTSGYNEQFF	TGCGCCAGCGCCTTGTGGACTAGCGGCTACAATGAGCAGTTCTTC
-	13	TRBV6-5	TRBJ2-5	-	CASSRTLQETQYF	TGTGCCAGCAGCCGGACCCTTCAAGAGACCCAGTACTTC
TRBD1	14	TRBV7-3	TRBJ2-5	-	CASGKGDRQETQYF	TGTGCCAGCGGTAAGGGGGACAGGCAAGAGACCCAGTACTTC
-	14	TRBV14	TRBJ2-7	-	CASSPMWGSYEQYF	TGTGCCAGCAGCCCGATGTGGGGGTCCTACGAGCAGTACTTC
-	13	TRBV30	TRBJ1-3	-	CAWSVGQSNTIYF	TGTGCCTGGAGTGTGGGGCAGAGCAACACCATATATTTT
-	13	TRBV27	TRBJ1-5	-	CASSLSTGQPQHF	TGTGCCAGCAGTTTATCGACCGGGCAGCCCCAGCATTTT